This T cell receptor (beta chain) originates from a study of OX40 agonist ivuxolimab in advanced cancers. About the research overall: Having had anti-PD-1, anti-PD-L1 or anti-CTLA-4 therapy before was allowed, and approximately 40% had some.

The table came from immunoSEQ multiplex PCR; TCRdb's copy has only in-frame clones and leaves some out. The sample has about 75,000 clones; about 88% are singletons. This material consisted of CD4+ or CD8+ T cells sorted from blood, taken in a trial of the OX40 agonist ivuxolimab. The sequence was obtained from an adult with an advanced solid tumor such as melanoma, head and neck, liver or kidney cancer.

CDR3 sequence: CASSLLWGADYNEQFF. In DNA form, the CDR3 reads TGTGCCAGCAGTTTATTATGGGGGGCGGACTACAATGAGCAGTTCTTC. The chain is built from TRBV28 and TRBJ2-1, with D perhaps assigned TRBD1 or TRBD2 (6 bases each). CDR3 length equals 16 residues. CDR1 is MDHEN, CDR2 SYDVKM, per germline. V lost 1 base and J 3 bases, leaving 13 bases between the germline ends.